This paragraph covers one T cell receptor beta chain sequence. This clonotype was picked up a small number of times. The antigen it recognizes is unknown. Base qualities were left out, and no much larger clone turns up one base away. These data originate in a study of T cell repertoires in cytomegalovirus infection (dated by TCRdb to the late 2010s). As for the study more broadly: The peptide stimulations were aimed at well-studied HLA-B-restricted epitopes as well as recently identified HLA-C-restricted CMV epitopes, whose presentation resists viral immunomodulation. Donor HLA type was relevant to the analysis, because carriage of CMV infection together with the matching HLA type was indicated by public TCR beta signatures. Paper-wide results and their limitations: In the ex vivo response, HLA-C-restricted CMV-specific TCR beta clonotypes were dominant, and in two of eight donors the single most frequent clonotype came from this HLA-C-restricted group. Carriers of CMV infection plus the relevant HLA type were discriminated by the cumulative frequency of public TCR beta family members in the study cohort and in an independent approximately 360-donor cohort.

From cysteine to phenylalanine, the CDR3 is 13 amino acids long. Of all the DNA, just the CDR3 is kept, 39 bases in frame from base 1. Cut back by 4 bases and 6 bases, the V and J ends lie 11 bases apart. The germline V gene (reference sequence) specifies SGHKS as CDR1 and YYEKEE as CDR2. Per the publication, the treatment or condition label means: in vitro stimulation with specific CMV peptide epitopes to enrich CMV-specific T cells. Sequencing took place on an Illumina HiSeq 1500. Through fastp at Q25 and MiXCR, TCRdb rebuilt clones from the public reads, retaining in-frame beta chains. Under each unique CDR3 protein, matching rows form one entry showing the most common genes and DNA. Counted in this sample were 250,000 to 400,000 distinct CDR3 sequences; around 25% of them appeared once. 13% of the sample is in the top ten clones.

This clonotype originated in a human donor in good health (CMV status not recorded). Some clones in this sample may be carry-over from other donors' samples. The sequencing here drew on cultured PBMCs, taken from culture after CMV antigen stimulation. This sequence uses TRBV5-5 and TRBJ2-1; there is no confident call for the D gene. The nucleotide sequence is TGTGCCAGCAGCCAGTTGGACGGCAATGAGCAGTTCTTC. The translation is CASSQLDGNEQFF. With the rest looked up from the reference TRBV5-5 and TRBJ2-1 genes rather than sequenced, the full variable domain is DAGVTQSPTHLIKTRGQQVTLRCSPISGHKSVSWYQQVLGQGPQFIFQYYEKEERGRGNFPDRFSARQFPNYSSELNVNALLLGDSALYLCASSQLDGNEQFFGPGTRLTVL.